The 21 T cell receptor beta chains reported below all come from one sample, sequenced in a study of T cells in Graves' hyperthyroidism and ophthalmopathy. Researchers amplified the TCR beta CDR3 regions from RNA transcripts. First-round RT-PCR with HTBI primers amplified the TCR CDR3 region. Using its own MiXCR run on the multiplex PCR reads, TCRdb lists one record per CDR3 protein. The sample has approximately 520,000 distinct CDR3 sequences, approximately 24% seen once. The sequenced sample consisted of blood. Receptor source: a woman under 40 with Graves' ophthalmopathy.

At least ten counts were recorded for this clonotype. The chain employs TRBV28 and TRBJ1-5, with unresolved D. V was trimmed by 6 bases and J by 7 bases, leaving 10 bases between them. The CDR3 loop spans 12 amino acids. The germline V gene encodes CDR1 MDHEN and CDR2 SYDVKM. CDR3 coding DNA: TGTGCCAGCAGCCCCCTACTCCAGCCCCAGCATTTT. Translation: CASSPLLQPQHF.

The rearrangement joins TRBV11-2 to TRBJ2-6; D remains unclear. With 5 bases removed from V and 0 bases from J, the gap between germline ends came to 11 bases. CDR3 length: 16 amino acids. Germline values: CDR1 SGHAT, CDR2 FQNNGV. Here the CDR3 reads CASSPRTDSGANVLTF. For the CDR3, the DNA is TGTGCCAGCAGCCCAAGGACGGACTCTGGGGCCAACGTCCTGACTTTC.

Regarding this clonotype: This may stem from a read error, because a much larger clone lies one nucleotide away. V and J are TRBV12-5 and TRBJ2-3; D not resolved. The CDR3 spans 13 residues. Per the germline V gene, CDR1 is LGHNT and CDR2 is FRNRAP. The CDR3 reads CASVDVSTDTQDF. DNA of the CDR3: TGTGCTAGTGTCGATGTGTCCACAGATACGCAGGATTTT. The whole variable domain, remainder taken from reference TRBV12-5 and TRBJ2-3, is DARVTQTPRHKVTEMGQEVTMRCQPILGHNTVFWYRQTMMQGLELLAYFRNRAPLDDSGMPKDRFSAEMPDATLATLKIQPSEPRDSAVYFCASVDVSTDTQDFGPGTRLTVL.

As for this clonotype: Just one base apart from a much larger clone, this may be a read error. This chain uses TRBV28 with TRBJ2-7; the match to TRBD2 covers 10 bases. The V gene's germline CDR1 is MDHEN and CDR2 SYDVKM. The length of the CDR3 is 15 residues. DNA for the CDR3: TGTGTCAGCAGTTTATGGCCTAGCGGGAGCTACGAGCAGTACTTC. Translated: CVSSLWPSGSYEQYF.

This clonotype has at least ten counts. The chain couples TRBV2 to TRBJ1-5; 9 positions agree with TRBD1. CDR3 length: 15 residues. V was pared by 6 bases and J by 3 bases, with 6 bases of the junction left unmatched. CDR1 is SNHLY, CDR2 FYNNEI, per germline. The chain's CDR3 is CASSKDRGVNQPQHF. The DNA of the CDR3 is TGTGCCAGCAGCAAGGACAGGGGCGTCAATCAGCCCCAGCATTTT.

The V call is TRBV29-1, the J call TRBJ2-2; TRBD2 agrees at 14 bases. The V gene end was trimmed by 3 bases and the J gene end by 6 bases; junction bases not matched to a gene: 0. The CDR3 length is 14 residues. In germline, CDR1 is SQVTM, CDR2 ANQGSEA. The CDR3: CSVEGLAGAGELFF. DNA of the CDR3: TGCAGCGTTGAGGGACTAGCGGGAGCCGGGGAGCTGTTTTTT.

The J gene is TRBJ1-1, the V gene TRBV29-1; 7 bases align to TRBD1. Unmatched junction bases numbered 10, after V lost 7 bases and J lost 5 bases. CDR1 and CDR2 (germline): SQVTM, ANQGSEA. The CDR3 is 13 amino acids. The CDR3 DNA reads TGCAGCGGATATGAGGGGGCAGGGACTGAAGCTTTCTTT. Amino acids: CSGYEGAGTEAFF.

The chain's CDR3 is CASSLILAGQETQYF. The CDR3 region has the DNA TGTGCCAGCAGCTTAATTCTAGCGGGGCAAGAGACCCAGTACTTC. The rearrangement uses TRBV7-2 and TRBJ2-5; the match to TRBD2 covers 9 bases. The V gene end was trimmed by 2 bases and the J gene end by 2 bases; junction bases not matched to a gene: 3. CDR3 length: 15 amino acids. From germline, CDR1 is SGHTA and CDR2 FQGNSA. Full variable domain (outside the CDR3, taken from reference TRBV7-2 and TRBJ2-5): GAGVSQSPSNKVTEKGKDVELRCDPISGHTALYWYRQSLGQGLEFLIYFQGNSAPDKSGLPSDRFSAERTGGSVSTLTIQRTQQEDSAVYLCASSLILAGQETQYFGPGTRLLVL.

At least ten counts were recorded for this clonotype. The rearrangement uses TRBV12-3 or TRBV12-4 and TRBJ2-5; TRBD1 agrees at 9 bases. After removal of 6 bases from V and 5 bases from J, the junction contained 10 bases not matched to a gene. The CDR3 totals 15 residues. This chain's CDR3 is CASRFGQGRLETQYF. The CDR3 nucleotides read TGTGCCAGCAGATTTGGACAGGGGAGGTTGGAGACCCAGTACTTC.

V gene TRBV6-5 combines with J gene TRBJ2-7; D may be TRBD1 (6 bases). Germline CDR1 and CDR2: MNHEY and SVGAGI. V was trimmed by 0 bases and J by 2 bases, leaving 14 bases between them. CDR3 size: 16 residues. The CDR3 loop reads CASSYSIWTVTYEQYF. CDR3 DNA sequence: TGTGCCAGCAGTTACTCGATTTGGACAGTAACCTACGAGCAGTACTTC.

This sequence joins TRBV7-9 and TRBJ2-5; 8 nucleotides agree with TRBD2. V lost 3 bases, J lost 2 bases, and 5 bases stayed unmatched. The CDR3 extends over 15 amino acids. Germline V lookup: CDR1 SEHNR, CDR2 FQNEAQ (reference sequence). The CDR3 reads CASSFAGGRQETQYF. As DNA, the CDR3 is TGTGCCAGCAGCTTCGCGGGGGGTAGACAAGAGACCCAGTACTTC.

This chain uses TRBV7-9 with TRBJ2-2; D uncertain. Germline CDR1 SEHNR, CDR2 FQNEAQ (reference sequence). V lost 7 bases and J lost 1, with 10 bases in between. This CDR3 contains 14 residues. CDR3 residues: CASTPTVNTGELFF. CDR3 coding DNA: TGTGCCAGCACCCCGACCGTGAACACCGGGGAGCTGTTTTTT.

The gene calls are TRBV7-2 and TRBJ1-1; no clear D gene. V gave up 4 bases and J gave up 0 bases, with 9 bases separating them. CDR1 is SGHTA and CDR2 is FQGNSA in the germline V gene. The CDR3 length is 14 residues. The CDR3 is CASSSFRMNTEAFF. In DNA form, the CDR3 reads TGTGCCAGCAGCTCCTTCCGCATGAACACTGAAGCTTTCTTT.

V is TRBV28 and J is TRBJ1-2; D perhaps matches TRBD1 (5 bases). The V gene lost 4 bases and the J gene lost 6 bases, with 21 bases spanning the gap. This CDR3 has 16 residues. CDR1 and CDR2 (germline): MDHEN, SYDVKM. The CDR3 is CASSSIRSDKTDGYTF. The CDR3 nucleotides read TGTGCCAGCAGTTCAATCCGCTCGGACAAAACGGATGGCTACACCTTC.

The CDR3 region has the DNA TGTGCCAGCAGCCCCTTCCAGGGCACTGAAGCTTTCTTT. It is translated as CASSPFQGTEAFF. V gene TRBV3-1 combines with J gene TRBJ1-1, with TRBD1 as a possible D gene (5 bases). Germline V CDR1 and CDR2: LGHDT, YNNKEL (reference sequence). Trimming removed 4 bases from V and 4 bases from J, with 10 bases in between. The CDR3 totals 13 residues.

In its sample, this clonotype was seen once. This may arise from a read error, as a much more abundant clone is one base away. The chain uses TRBV20-1 and TRBJ1-1; 7 bases align to TRBD1. The CDR3 runs to 10 residues. The germline V gene has CDR1 DFQATT and CDR2 SNEGSKA (reference sequence). CDR3 sequence (DNA): TGCAGTGCTTCCACAGGGGAAGCTTCCTTT. It specifies CSASTGEASF.

The chain uses TRBV28 and TRBJ2-7; D unresolved. The V end was cut by 6 bases, the J end by 2 bases, with 17 bases between. Germline V gene lookup returns CDR1 MDHEN and CDR2 SYDVKM. This CDR3 has 15 amino acids. The CDR3 DNA is TGTGCCAGCAGCCCCGTAGCTGGGTCCCCCTACGAGCAGTACTTC. Amino acids: CASSPVAGSPYEQYF. The full variable domain, in which reference TRBV28 and TRBJ2-7 provide the parts outside the CDR3, is DVKVTQSSRYLVKRTGEKVFLECVQDMDHENMFWYRQDPGLGLRLIYFSYDVKMKEKGDIPEGYSVSREKKERFSLILESASTNQTSMYLCASSPVAGSPYEQYFGPGTRLTVT.

This clonotype was seen at least ten times. The chain uses TRBV19 and TRBJ2-2, with D uncertain. Germline CDR1 reads LNHDA; CDR2 reads SQIVND (reference sequence). Trimming took off 8 bases at V and 0 bases at J, with 7 bases between the two ends. This CDR3 spans 13 amino acids. CDR3 bases: TGTGCCAGTCGCCCATCGAACACCGGGGAGCTGTTTTTT. This gives the protein CASRPSNTGELFF.

This clonotype was counted many times. The CDR3 is CASRGSPSNQPQHF. In DNA form, the CDR3 reads TGTGCCAGTAGGGGCAGTCCTAGCAATCAGCCCCAGCATTTT. The rearrangement links TRBV19 to TRBJ1-5, with D hard to call. The CDR3 covers 14 residues. V lost 6 bases and J lost 0, with 9 bases in between. Germline lookup yields CDR1 LNHDA and CDR2 SQIVND (reference sequence).

In its sample, this clonotype was seen a few times. For the CDR3, the DNA is TGCAGTGCTAGAGAACGTGGAGGGTTCGAGCAGTACTTC. Its translation is CSARERGGFEQYF. The rearrangement uses TRBV20-1 and TRBJ2-7; D possibly corresponds to TRBD2 (6 bases). Germline lookup yields CDR1 DFQATT and CDR2 SNEGSKA (reference sequence). This CDR3 has 13 amino acids. Trimming removed 0 bases at V and 6 bases at J, with 12 bases between.

Comments on this clonotype: One end of the junction does not line up with germline, which may come from a read error. The chain uses TRBV3-1 and TRBJ1-1; D is ambiguous. The CDR3 runs 13 residues. Per germline, CDR1 LGHDT and CDR2 YNNKEL (reference sequence). CDR3 nucleotide sequence: TGTGCCGGCAGCCAAGGACTCTTCACTGAAGCTTTCTTT. Its protein is CAGSQGLFTEAFF.